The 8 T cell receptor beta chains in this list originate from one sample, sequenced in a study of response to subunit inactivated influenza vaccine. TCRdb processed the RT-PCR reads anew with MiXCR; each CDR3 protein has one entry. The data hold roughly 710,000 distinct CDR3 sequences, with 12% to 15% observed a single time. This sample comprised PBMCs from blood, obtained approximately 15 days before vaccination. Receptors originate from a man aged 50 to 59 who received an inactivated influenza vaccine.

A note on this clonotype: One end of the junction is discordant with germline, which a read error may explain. CDR3 nucleotides: TGTGCCAGCAGCTTAGTTTCTAGCGGGCCCTACAATGAGCAGTTCTTT. This gives the protein CASSLVSSGPYNEQFF. The J gene is TRBJ2-1, the V gene TRBV7-8; TRBD2 aligns across 8 bases. This CDR3 has 16 amino acids. Germline-derived CDR1 and CDR2 are SGHVS and FQNEAQ.

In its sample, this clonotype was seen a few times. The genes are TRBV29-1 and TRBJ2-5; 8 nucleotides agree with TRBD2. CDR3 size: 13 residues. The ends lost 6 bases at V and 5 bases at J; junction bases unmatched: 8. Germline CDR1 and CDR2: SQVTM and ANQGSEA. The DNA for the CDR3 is TGCAGCGTCCACGGGAGGGCCTCGGAGACCCAGTACTTC. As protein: CSVHGRASETQYF.

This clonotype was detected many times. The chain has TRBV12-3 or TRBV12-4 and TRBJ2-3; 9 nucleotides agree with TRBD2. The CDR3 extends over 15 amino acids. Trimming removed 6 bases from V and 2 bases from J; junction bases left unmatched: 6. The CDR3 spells CASRPTSGHTDTQYF. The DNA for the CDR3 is TGTGCCAGCAGGCCCACTAGCGGGCACACAGATACGCAGTATTTT.

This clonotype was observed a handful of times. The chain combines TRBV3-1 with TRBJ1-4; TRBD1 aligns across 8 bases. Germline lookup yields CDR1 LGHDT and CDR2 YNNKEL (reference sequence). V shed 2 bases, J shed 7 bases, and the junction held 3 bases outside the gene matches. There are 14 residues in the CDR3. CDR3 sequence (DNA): TGTGCCAGCAGCCAAAAAGGACAGGGTGAAAAACTGTTTTTT. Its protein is CASSQKGQGEKLFF.

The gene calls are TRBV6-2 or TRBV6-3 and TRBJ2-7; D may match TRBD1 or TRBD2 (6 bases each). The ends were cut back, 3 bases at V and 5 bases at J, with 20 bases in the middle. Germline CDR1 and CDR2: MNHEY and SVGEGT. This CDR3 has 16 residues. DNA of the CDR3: TGTGCCAGCAGTTATCGGGGGCTTGAGGGGTACCACGAGCAGTACTTC. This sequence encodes CASSYRGLEGYHEQYF.

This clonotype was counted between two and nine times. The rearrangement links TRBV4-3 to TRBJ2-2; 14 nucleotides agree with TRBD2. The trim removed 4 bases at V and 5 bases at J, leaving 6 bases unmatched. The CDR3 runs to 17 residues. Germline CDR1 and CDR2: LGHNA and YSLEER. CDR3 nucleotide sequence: TGCGCCAGCAGCCCCATAGGACTAGCGGGGGGTACCGGGGAGCTGTTTTTT. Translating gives CASSPIGLAGGTGELFF.

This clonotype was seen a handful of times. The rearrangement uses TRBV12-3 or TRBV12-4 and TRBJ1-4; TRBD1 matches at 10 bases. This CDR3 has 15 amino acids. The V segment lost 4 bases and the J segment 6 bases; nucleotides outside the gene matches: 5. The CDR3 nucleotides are TGTGCCAGCAGTTCGACAGGGGGCGGATATGAAAAACTGTTTTTT. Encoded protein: CASSSTGGGYEKLFF.

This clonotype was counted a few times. The CDR3 is CAWSVRAANKLFF. The CDR3 nucleotides are TGTGCCTGGAGTGTAAGGGCAGCAAATAAACTGTTTTTT. The genes are TRBV30 and TRBJ1-4; no reliable D call. The germline gives CDR1 GTSNPN, CDR2 SVGIG (reference sequence). The CDR3 contains 13 residues. With 0 bases removed from V and 11 bases from J, the gap between germline ends came to 13 bases.